This entry is about one T cell receptor beta chain. The data stem from a study of blood T cell repertoires in COVID-19. About the research overall: From T cells, B-cell-depleted T cells, or PBMCs came the material, which was cDNA or gDNA.

Only in-frame clones appear in the TCRdb table, and some are missing; sequencing was by immunoSEQ multiplex PCR. The table lists around 200,000 clones, around nine tenths of them singletons. Sequencing used peripheral blood. This clonotype originated in a woman aged 18-29 years who had recovered from COVID-19.

CDR3 residues: CASSGLGYGYTF. The CDR3 DNA reads as TGTGCCAGCAGCGGACTGGGGTATGGCTACACCTTC. V gene TRBV2 combines with J gene TRBJ1-2, with D hard to call. CDR3 length: 12 residues. Germline CDR1 is SNHLY and CDR2 is FYNNEI. The V end lost 6 bases, the J end lost 5 bases, and 10 bases lay between the germline ends.